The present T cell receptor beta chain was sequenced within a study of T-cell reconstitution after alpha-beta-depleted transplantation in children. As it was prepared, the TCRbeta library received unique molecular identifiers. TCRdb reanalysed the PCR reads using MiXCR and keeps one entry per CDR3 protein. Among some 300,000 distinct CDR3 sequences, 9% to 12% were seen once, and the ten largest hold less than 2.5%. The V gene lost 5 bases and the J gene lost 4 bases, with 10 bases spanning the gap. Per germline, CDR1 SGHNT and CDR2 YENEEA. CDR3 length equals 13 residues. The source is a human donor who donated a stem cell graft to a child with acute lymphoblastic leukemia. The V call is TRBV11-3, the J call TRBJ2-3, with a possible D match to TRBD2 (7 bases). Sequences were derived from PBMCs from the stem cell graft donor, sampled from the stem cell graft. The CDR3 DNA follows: TGTGCCAGCAGCCGAGGGGGGGCAGATACGCAGTATTTT. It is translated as CASSRGGADTQYF.